Each of the 29 T cell receptor beta chains below was sequenced from the same sample in a study of cytomegalovirus exposure and HLA in healthy donors. The PCR made use of 60 Vbeta and 13 Jbeta primers. The method was immunoSEQ multiplex PCR; TCRdb's version includes in-frame clones alone and lacks a portion of them. The table shows over 75,000 clones, with less than 70% occurring only once. Sequencing input: PBMCs. These receptors were taken from a human donor in good health.

This rearrangement joins TRBV5-1 to TRBJ2-1, with 7 bases that match TRBD1. Germline CDR1 and CDR2: SGHRS and YFSETQ. With V trimmed by 4 bases and J by 7 bases, 2 bases remained unmatched. The CDR3 extends over 12 amino acids. In nucleotides, the CDR3 is TGCGCCAGCAGCGAACAGGGGAATGAGCAGTTCTTC. Protein: CASSEQGNEQFF.

This clone was counted between two and nine times. The gene calls are TRBV5-6 and TRBJ2-1; 9 nucleotides agree with TRBD2. This CDR3 comprises 15 residues. The germline V gene has CDR1 SGHDT and CDR2 YYEEEE. J lost 13 bases, V lost 2 bases, and 13 bases had no gene match. The CDR3 loop is CASSLQRPRLAVQFF. As DNA, the CDR3 is TGTGCCAGCAGCTTACAAAGACCCAGACTAGCGGTACAGTTCTTC.

CDR3 amino acids: CASSSILQAEAFF. The CDR3 DNA is TGTGCCAGCAGCTCGATTTTACAGGCTGAAGCTTTCTTT. The chain is built from TRBV7-2 and TRBJ1-1; weak D call: TRBD1 (5 bases). Trimming removed 4 bases at V and 6 bases at J, with 12 bases between. Germline CDR1 and CDR2: SGHTA and FQGNSA. This CDR3 spans 13 amino acids.

The genes are TRBV30 and TRBJ2-7; D is perhaps TRBD1 (5 bases). V was trimmed by 3 bases and J by 3 bases, leaving 15 bases between them. Per germline, CDR1 GTSNPN and CDR2 SVGIG (reference sequence). The CDR3 sequence is 14 residues long. In DNA, the CDR3 is TGTGCCTGGAGGAAGGGGTTAGGTTGCTACGAGCAGTACTTC. It is translated as CAWRKGLGCYEQYF.

This clone occurred once. The V and J genes are TRBV15 and TRBJ1-2, with TRBD1 as a possible D gene (5 bases). Germline V gene lookup returns CDR1 LNHNV and CDR2 YYDKDF (reference sequence). V lost 0 bases and J lost 4, with 9 bases in between. This CDR3 is 14 amino acids long. CDR3 DNA: TGTGCCACCAGCAGAGACAGGGCCGGCTATGGCTACACCTTC. As protein: CATSRDRAGYGYTF.

The table lists this clone with a few counts. This CDR3 is CASSQSRNRGNSPLHF. CDR3 DNA sequence: TGTGCCAGCAGCCAGAGCCGAAACAGGGGGAATTCACCCCTCCACTTT. The chain joins TRBV14 to TRBJ1-6; TRBD1 aligns across 8 bases. The CDR3 is 16 residues long. CDR1 is SGHDN and CDR2 is FVKESK in the germline V gene. The V and J ends lost 3 bases and 7 bases, in that order; junction bases with no gene match: 8. The variable domain in full, completed from reference TRBV14 and TRBJ1-6, reads EAGVTQFPSHSVIEKGQTVTLRCDPISGHDNLYWYRRVMGKEIKFLLHFVKESKQDESGMPNNRFLAERTGGTYSTLKVQPAELEDSGVYFCASSQSRNRGNSPLHFGNGTRLTVT.

This clone was seen more than once but under ten times. This chain connects TRBV7-2 to TRBJ2-5; 8 bases align to TRBD2. V was pared by 0 bases and J by 5 bases, with 14 bases of the junction left unmatched. Per the germline V gene, CDR1 is SGHTA and CDR2 is FQGNSA. The CDR3 spans 18 residues. CDR3 in amino acids: CASSLALIGVGGGETQYF. The CDR3 DNA reads as TGTGCCAGCAGCTTAGCGTTAATTGGGGTCGGCGGGGGGGAGACCCAGTACTTC. The variable domain in full, completed from reference TRBV7-2 and TRBJ2-5, reads GAGVSQSPSNKVTEKGKDVELRCDPISGHTALYWYRQSLGQGLEFLIYFQGNSAPDKSGLPSDRFSAERTGGSVSTLTIQRTQQEDSAVYLCASSLALIGVGGGETQYFGPGTRLLVL.

The table lists this clone with a few counts. This rearrangement joins TRBV27 to TRBJ1-6; D might be TRBD1 (5 bases). The CDR3 has 14 residues. The V end was cut by 7 bases, the J end by 2 bases, with 9 bases between. Germline loops: CDR1 MNHEY, CDR2 SMNVEV (reference sequence). As DNA, the CDR3 is TGTGCCAGCAAGGGGCTACCCTATAATTCACCCCTCCACTTT. It specifies CASKGLPYNSPLHF.

In this sample, this clone turned up once. The V and J genes are TRBV19 and TRBJ2-7; TRBD1 matches 10 bases. The CDR3 consists of 17 residues. The J segment lost 0 bases and the V segment lost 1 base, leaving 6 bases of the junction unmatched. The germline gives CDR1 LNHDA, CDR2 SQIVND (reference sequence). For the CDR3, the DNA is TGTGCCAGTAGTATAGGGGGACAGGGGAGTTTCTCCTACGAGCAGTACTTC. Amino acids: CASSIGGQGSFSYEQYF.

The chain employs TRBV4-2 and TRBJ2-1, with 7 bases identical to TRBD1. CDR1 and CDR2 (germline): LGHNA, YNFKEQ. There are 16 residues in the CDR3. The V segment lost 0 bases and the J segment 6 bases; nucleotides outside the gene matches: 8. The CDR3 protein is CASSQEERQGLNEQFF. CDR3 in DNA: TGTGCCAGCAGCCAAGAAGAAAGACAGGGCCTCAATGAGCAGTTCTTC.

The chain is built from TRBV19 and TRBJ2-5; 9 bases agree with TRBD2. CDR3 length: 16 amino acids. The junction had 15 bases not matched to a gene; V was cut back by 6 bases and J by 7 bases. Looked up from germline, CDR1 is LNHDA and CDR2 is SQIVND (reference sequence). The CDR3 loop is CASSLRGASGESTQYF. DNA for the CDR3: TGTGCCAGTAGCCTACGGGGAGCTAGCGGGGAGTCGACCCAGTACTTC.

The V gene is TRBV19, the J gene TRBJ1-5, with 7 bases identical to TRBD1. The CDR3 is 17 amino acids. CDR1 is LNHDA and CDR2 is SQIVND in the germline V gene (reference sequence). With V trimmed by 5 bases and J by 1 base, 11 bases remained unmatched. The CDR3 coding sequence is TGTGCCAGTAGTCCAACGACAGGGTCTAGGAGCAATCAGCCCCAGCATTTT. Its protein product is CASSPTTGSRSNQPQHF.

The rearrangement uses TRBV10-3 and TRBJ2-1; D unresolved. The CDR3 runs to 15 residues. The germline V gene has CDR1 ENHRY and CDR2 SYGVKD. The V and J ends lost 4 bases and 9 bases respectively, with 19 bases between them. CDR3 DNA: TGTGCCATCAGTGTGGATCCACTACCCTACGGTGAGCAGTTCTTC. It translates to CAISVDPLPYGEQFF.

CDR3 in amino acids: CASSILAGGNEQFF. CDR3 DNA: TGTGCCAGCAGCATACTAGCGGGGGGCAATGAGCAGTTCTTC. The rearrangement joins TRBV7-2 to TRBJ2-1, with TRBD2 identical over 12 bases. V dropped 5 bases and J dropped 6; count of bases not matched to a gene: 2. Germline V gene data show CDR1 as SGHTA and CDR2 as FQGNSA. This CDR3 is built from 14 residues.

The genes are TRBV29-1 and TRBJ2-7, with 10 positions matching TRBD2. The V segment lost 4 bases and the J segment 10 bases; nucleotides outside the gene matches: 13. This CDR3 spans 14 amino acids. The germline V gene has CDR1 SQVTM and CDR2 ANQGSEA. CDR3 residues: CSVVGSGGIPSQYF. CDR3 in DNA: TGCAGCGTTGTGGGTAGCGGGGGGATACCTTCCCAGTACTTC.

The chain combines TRBV5-4 with TRBJ1-6; 10 bases are a match to TRBD1. Per germline, CDR1 SGHNT and CDR2 YYREEE (reference sequence). There are 17 residues in the CDR3. Trimming at V came to 0 bases and at J to 7 bases, leaving 7 bases not matched to a gene. The CDR3: CASSLGDRGILNSPLHF. The CDR3 nucleotides read TGTGCCAGCAGCTTGGGGGACAGGGGAATATTGAATTCACCCCTCCACTTT.

The sample holds a few counts of this clone. Compared with germline, one end of the junction differs, possibly owing to a read error. The CDR3 DNA follows: TGTGCCAGCAGGTTAGAGCCAGGGCCCTACGAGCAGTACTTC. This sequence encodes CASRLEPGPYEQYF. The V call is TRBV7-2, the J call TRBJ2-7; D is possibly TRBD1 (5 bases). The CDR3 has 14 amino acids. Germline-derived CDR1 and CDR2 are SGHTA and FQGNSA.

The chain recombines TRBV7-3 with TRBJ2-2; TRBD1 agrees at 9 bases. Germline CDR1 SGHTA, CDR2 FQGTGA. The length of the CDR3 is 16 residues. V lost 2 bases, J lost 7 bases, and 8 bases stayed unmatched. CDR3 region: CASSLLADRGYGELFF. The CDR3 region has the DNA TGTGCCAGCAGCTTATTGGCGGACAGGGGTTACGGGGAGCTGTTTTTT.

The chain combines TRBV5-1 with TRBJ1-5; 7 nucleotides agree with TRBD1. Per the germline V gene, CDR1 is SGHRS and CDR2 is YFSETQ. The CDR3 length is 14 residues. V dropped 0 bases and J dropped 6; count of bases not matched to a gene: 3. CDR3 protein: CASSLGQGGQPQHF. The CDR3 nucleotides are TGCGCCAGCAGCTTGGGGCAGGGGGGTCAGCCCCAGCATTTT.

The V and J genes are TRBV10-3 and TRBJ1-2; 9 bases match TRBD1. This CDR3 is 15 amino acids long. Looked up from germline, CDR1 is ENHRY and CDR2 is SYGVKD. V lost 4 bases and J lost 4; bases outside the gene matches: 7. The CDR3 region is CAISGGQGTVYGYTF. CDR3 bases: TGTGCCATCAGTGGGGGACAGGGAACCGTCTATGGCTACACCTTC.

This clone turned up a few times. This chain uses TRBV5-1 with TRBJ1-5; 10 positions agree with TRBD1. V lost 4 bases and J lost 6; bases outside the gene matches: 7. CDR1 and CDR2 from the germline V gene are SGHRS and YFSETQ. CDR3 length equals 15 residues. As DNA, the CDR3 is TGCGCCAGCAGCACGGGGACAGGGGCAGGTCAGCCCCAGCATTTT. The encoded protein is CASSTGTGAGQPQHF.

CDR3 loop: CASSLTSGGRNTGELFF. The DNA of the CDR3 is TGCGCCAGCAGCTTGACTAGCGGGGGGCGGAACACCGGGGAGCTGTTTTTT. V and J are TRBV5-1 and TRBJ2-2; TRBD2 matches 12 bases. Germline trimming cut 1 base from V and 1 base from J; bases unmatched to any gene: 2. Germline CDR1 reads SGHRS; CDR2 reads YFSETQ. The CDR3 is 17 amino acids.

This CDR3 reads CASRRRGSDRRNSPLHF. CDR3 DNA sequence: TGTGCCAGTAGGCGTAGGGGGTCCGACAGGAGGAATTCACCCCTCCACTTT. This rearrangement joins TRBV19 to TRBJ1-6; maybe TRBD1 (6 bases). This CDR3 has 17 amino acids. The V gene lost 6 bases and the J gene lost 7 bases, with 22 bases spanning the gap. The germline gives CDR1 LNHDA, CDR2 SQIVND (reference sequence).

The V and J genes are TRBV2 and TRBJ1-1, with D tentatively TRBD1 (6 bases). Trimming shortened V by 5 bases and J by 1 base, and 11 bases separated the two germline ends. Germline CDR1 reads SNHLY; CDR2 reads FYNNEI. The CDR3 contains 14 residues. CDR3 bases: TGTGCCAGCAGTTTACAGGGCGCGAACACTGAAGCTTTCTTT. It encodes CASSLQGANTEAFF. Using reference TRBV2 and TRBJ1-1 for the parts outside the CDR3, the full variable domain is EPEVTQTPSHQVTQMGQEVILRCVPISNHLYFYWYRQILGQKVEFLVSFYNNEISEKSEIFDDQFSVERPDGSNFTLKIRSTKLEDSAMYFCASSLQGANTEAFFGQGTRLTVV.

A few counts support this clone. The chain couples TRBV25-1 to TRBJ2-1; 9 bases align to TRBD1. The junction had 8 bases not matched to a gene; V was cut back by 6 bases and J by 5 bases. The CDR3 sequence is 15 residues long. Germline values: CDR1 MGHDK, CDR2 SYGVNS. CDR3 loop: CASRPTGGENNEQFF. CDR3 nucleotide sequence: TGTGCCAGCAGACCTACAGGGGGCGAAAACAATGAGCAGTTCTTC.

This clone was seen a single time. The CDR3 bases are TGTGCCAGCAGCCATGACAGGGCGTACCAAGAGACCCAGTACTTC. It is translated as CASSHDRAYQETQYF. The gene calls are TRBV6-5 and TRBJ2-5; 7 bases agree with TRBD1. V was pared by 6 bases and J by 0 bases, with 7 bases of the junction left unmatched. This CDR3 spans 15 amino acids. Germline V gene sequence: CDR1 MNHEY, CDR2 SVGAGI.

The CDR3 is CASSRYDPGLSTEAFF. In nucleotides, the CDR3 is TGTGCCAGCAGCCGTTATGACCCGGGGTTGAGTACTGAAGCTTTCTTT. This sequence joins TRBV7-2 and TRBJ1-1; no reliable D call. V was clipped by 5 bases and J by 5 bases, with 21 bases between them. The CDR3 extends over 16 amino acids. Germline values: CDR1 SGHTA, CDR2 FQGNSA.

The chain employs TRBV4-3 and TRBJ1-3; no definite D call. Germline CDR1 is LGHNA and CDR2 is YSLEER. The CDR3 spans 18 residues. V was cut by 0 bases and J by 0 bases, with 15 bases left in between. CDR3 DNA: TGCGCCAGCAGCCAAGATCTCCGGGAGCCCTACTCTGGAAACACCATATATTTT. It codes for CASSQDLREPYSGNTIYF.

The chain has TRBV10-3 and TRBJ1-6, with TRBD1 matching over 7 bases. The ends lost 0 bases at V and 10 bases at J; junction bases unmatched: 12. The CDR3 is 17 amino acids. Germline lookup yields CDR1 ENHRY and CDR2 SYGVKD. The CDR3 nucleotides read TGTGCCATCAGTGAGTCTTCTAGGGGGCAGGGGAACTCACCCCTCCACTTT. It specifies CAISESSRGQGNSPLHF.